The 15 T cell receptor beta chains below come from one sample, sequenced in a study of blood T cells in healthy people across ages. A second 7 to 11 cycle PCR used barcoded and J-beta primers. TCRdb re-analysed the 5' RACE reads in MiXCR, keeping a single row per CDR3 protein. This table holds around 1,100,000 distinct CDR3 sequences, under 40% found once. Sequencing input: blood. Receptors originate from a man aged 18 to 35 in good health.

This chain links TRBV20-1 with TRBJ1-5; 8 bases map to TRBD1. The V gene end was trimmed by 0 bases and the J gene end by 6 bases; junction bases not matched to a gene: 4. The CDR3 sequence is 14 residues long. CDR1 is DFQATT and CDR2 is SNEGSKA in the germline V gene (reference sequence). The CDR3 coding sequence is TGCAGTGCTAGAGACCGTGGACAGGGTCAGCCCCAGCATTTT. Translation: CSARDRGQGQPQHF.

The rearrangement uses TRBV9 and TRBJ2-3, with TRBD1 matching over 8 bases. The J segment lost 4 bases and the V segment lost 6 bases, leaving 10 bases of the junction unmatched. CDR1 is SGDLS and CDR2 is YYNGEE in the germline V gene. The CDR3 loop spans 15 amino acids. In nucleotides, the CDR3 is TGTGCCAGCACCCAGTGGGGACAGGATTCAGATACGCAGTATTTT. This encodes CASTQWGQDSDTQYF.

J is TRBJ2-3 and V is TRBV27; the D call may be TRBD1 or TRBD2 (6 bases each). There are 11 residues in the CDR3. Trimming left V 7 bases short and J 5 bases short, with 7 bases between. Germline lookup yields CDR1 MNHEY and CDR2 SMNVEV (reference sequence). Here the CDR3 reads CASKGGDTQYF. The CDR3 nucleotides read TGTGCCAGCAAGGGGGGAGATACGCAGTATTTT.

The chain employs TRBV6-5 and TRBJ1-1, with unresolved D. V lost 2 bases and J 3 bases, leaving 16 bases between the germline ends. The length of the CDR3 is 16 residues. Per germline, CDR1 MNHEY and CDR2 SVGAGI. The CDR3 is CASSYRPPGSHTEAFF. The CDR3 DNA sequence: TGTGCCAGCAGTTACAGGCCCCCAGGCTCGCACACTGAAGCTTTCTTT.

This clonotype appeared a single time. The V and J genes are TRBV20-1 and TRBJ2-3, with TRBD2 matching over 14 bases. V dropped 3 bases and J dropped 3; count of bases not matched to a gene: 2. The germline V gene encodes CDR1 DFQATT and CDR2 SNEGSKA (reference sequence). CDR3 length: 15 amino acids. The CDR3 nucleotides read TGCAGTGCTAGTGGGACTAGCGGGGGTACAGATACGCAGTATTTT. Translation gives CSASGTSGGTDTQYF.

This clonotype was observed a handful of times. This sequence joins TRBV5-1 and TRBJ1-1; TRBD1 matches 10 bases. Germline V CDR1 and CDR2: SGHRS, YFSETQ. The CDR3 is 13 residues long. J lost 7 bases, V lost 5 bases, and 5 bases had no gene match. CDR3 residues: CASRPRTGGEAFF. Here the CDR3 DNA reads TGCGCCAGCAGGCCCAGGACAGGGGGTGAAGCTTTCTTT. The variable domain in full, with the rest retrieved from reference TRBV5-1 and TRBJ1-1, is KAGVTQTPRYLIKTRGQQVTLSCSPISGHRSVSWYQQTPGQGLQFLFEYFSETQRNKGNFPGRFSGRQFSNSRSEMNVSTLELGDSALYLCASRPRTGGEAFFGQGTRLTVV.

This clonotype was seen only a few times. CDR3 protein: CASSLGLGQVYQETQYF. CDR3 in DNA: TGTGCCAGCAGCTTAGGCCTGGGACAGGTATACCAAGAGACCCAGTACTTC. The rearrangement links TRBV13 to TRBJ2-5; 8 bases agree with TRBD1. The CDR3 covers 17 residues. The V segment lost 0 bases and the J segment 0 bases; nucleotides outside the gene matches: 6. The V gene's germline CDR1 is PRHDT and CDR2 FYEKMQ (reference sequence).

This clonotype was detected only a few times. The chain employs TRBV6-6 and TRBJ2-7, with 9 bases aligning to TRBD1. Per the germline V gene, CDR1 is MNHNY and CDR2 is SVGAGI (reference sequence). J lost 0 bases, V lost 1 base, and 7 bases had no gene match. The CDR3 contains 17 residues. CDR3 nucleotides: TGTGCCAGCAGTTACTACAACCCACAGGGGGCCTCCTACGAGCAGTACTTC. Residues: CASSYYNPQGASYEQYF.

On this clonotype: Mismatch with germline at one junction end may stem from a read error. The J gene is TRBJ2-3, the V gene TRBV20-1, with D hard to call. Germline V lookup: CDR1 DFQATT, CDR2 SNEGSKA (reference sequence). CDR3 length: 13 amino acids. In nucleotides, the CDR3 is TGCAGTGCTTACCACCTGCCCACAGATGCGCAGTATTTT. This sequence encodes CSAYHLPTDAQYF.

The J gene is TRBJ2-1, the V gene TRBV20-1, with D perhaps TRBD1 (6 bases). CDR3 length: 14 residues. The V end lost 5 bases, the J end lost 9 bases, and 20 bases lay between the germline ends. CDR1 is DFQATT, CDR2 SNEGSKA, per germline (reference sequence). Here the CDR3 DNA reads TGCAGTGCTGTACCCGGGATCCAGGGGTCTGAGCAGTTCTTC. Its protein product is CSAVPGIQGSEQFF.

This clonotype has a single count. V is TRBV9 and J is TRBJ1-6; TRBD1 aligns across 10 bases. Per germline, CDR1 SGDLS and CDR2 YYNGEE. After removal of 3 bases from V and 10 bases from J, the junction contained 7 bases not matched to a gene. CDR3 size: 15 residues. DNA of the CDR3: TGTGCCAGCAGCGAGACAGGGGGCATCGGGTCACCCCTCCACTTT. This codes for CASSETGGIGSPLHF.

The chain joins TRBV5-1 to TRBJ1-1, with TRBD1 as a possible D gene (5 bases). The CDR3 has 14 residues. Trimming took off 4 bases at V and 6 bases at J, with 16 bases between the two ends. Germline V gene lookup returns CDR1 SGHRS and CDR2 YFSETQ. The CDR3 region has the DNA TGCGCCAGCAGCACCTCCGGGACGGTGGCTGAAGCTTTCTTT. Protein: CASSTSGTVAEAFF.

The CDR3 reads CASSSRQGMNTEAFF. CDR3 DNA: TGTGCCAGCAGTAGCCGACAGGGTATGAACACTGAAGCTTTCTTT. This chain links TRBV6-1 with TRBJ1-1; 7 bases map to TRBD1. The germline gives CDR1 MNHNS, CDR2 SASEGT. The trim removed 5 bases at V and 0 bases at J, leaving 6 bases unmatched. The CDR3 covers 15 residues.

This clonotype has a handful of counts. V is TRBV12-3 or TRBV12-4 and J is TRBJ2-2; D not certain. Trimming removed 3 bases from V and 10 bases from J, with 6 bases in between. The CDR3 is made up of 11 amino acids. CDR3 in amino acids: CASSLGQELFF. CDR3 in DNA: TGTGCCAGCAGTTTGGGCCAGGAGCTGTTTTTT.

The J gene is TRBJ2-3, the V gene TRBV7-9, with TRBD2 matching over 10 bases. Looked up from germline, CDR1 is SEHNR and CDR2 is FQNEAQ (reference sequence). CDR3 length: 16 residues. Trimming removed 4 bases from V and 1 base from J; junction bases left unmatched: 5. The CDR3 coding sequence is TGTGCCAGCAGCTGGGGGCTAGCGGGGGGCACAGATACGCAGTATTTT. This codes for CASSWGLAGGTDTQYF.